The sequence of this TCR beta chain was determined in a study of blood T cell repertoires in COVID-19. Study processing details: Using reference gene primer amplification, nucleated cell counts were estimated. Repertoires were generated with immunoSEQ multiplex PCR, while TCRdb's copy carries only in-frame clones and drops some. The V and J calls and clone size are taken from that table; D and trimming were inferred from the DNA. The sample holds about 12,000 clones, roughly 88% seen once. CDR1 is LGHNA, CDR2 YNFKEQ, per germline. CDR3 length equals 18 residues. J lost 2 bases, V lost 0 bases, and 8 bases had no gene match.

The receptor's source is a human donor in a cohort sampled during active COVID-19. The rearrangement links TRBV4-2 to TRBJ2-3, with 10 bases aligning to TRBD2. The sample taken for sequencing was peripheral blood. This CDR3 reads CASSQEESSGGYTDTQYF. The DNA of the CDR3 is TGTGCCAGCAGCCAAGAAGAGTCTAGCGGGGGATACACAGATACGCAGTATTTT.